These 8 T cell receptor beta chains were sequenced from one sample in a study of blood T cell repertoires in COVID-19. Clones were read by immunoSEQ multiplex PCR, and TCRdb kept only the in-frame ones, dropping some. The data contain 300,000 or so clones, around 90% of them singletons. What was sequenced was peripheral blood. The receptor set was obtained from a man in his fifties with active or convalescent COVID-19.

CDR3 sequence reads: CASSLVEGRGTSYEQYF. The CDR3 bases are TGTGCCAGCAGCTTAGTCGAGGGGCGGGGGACCTCCTACGAGCAGTACTTC. V usage is TRBV7-9 and J usage is TRBJ2-7; 7 bases are a match to TRBD2. V trimming: 1 base; J trimming: 0 bases; junction bases outside the gene matches: 9. Per germline, CDR1 SEHNR and CDR2 FQNEAQ (reference sequence). The CDR3 is 17 amino acids.

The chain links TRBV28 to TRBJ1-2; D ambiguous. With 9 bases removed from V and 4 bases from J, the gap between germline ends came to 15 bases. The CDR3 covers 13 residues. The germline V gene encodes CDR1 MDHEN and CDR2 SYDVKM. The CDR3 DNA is TGTGCCAGTCTCGGGAATCACGGCTATGGCTACACCTTC. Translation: CASLGNHGYGYTF.

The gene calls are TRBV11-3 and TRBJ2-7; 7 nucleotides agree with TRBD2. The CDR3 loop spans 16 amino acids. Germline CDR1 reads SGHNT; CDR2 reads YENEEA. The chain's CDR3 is CAQRAEGRGSSYEQYF. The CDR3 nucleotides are TGTGCTCAACGAGCTGAAGGGCGGGGGAGCTCCTACGAGCAGTACTTC.

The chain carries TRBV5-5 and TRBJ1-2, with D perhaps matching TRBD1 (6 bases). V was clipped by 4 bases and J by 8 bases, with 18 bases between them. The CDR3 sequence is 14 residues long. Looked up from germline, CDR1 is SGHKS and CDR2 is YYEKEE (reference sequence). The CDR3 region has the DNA TGTGCCAGCAGCCTAGACAGGACATCGGGGGGCTACACCTTC. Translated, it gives CASSLDRTSGGYTF.

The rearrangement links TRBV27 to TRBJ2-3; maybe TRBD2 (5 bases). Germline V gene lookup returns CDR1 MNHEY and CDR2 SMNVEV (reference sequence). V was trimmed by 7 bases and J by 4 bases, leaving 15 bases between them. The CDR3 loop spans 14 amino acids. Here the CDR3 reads CASNYRGESDTQYF. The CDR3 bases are TGTGCCAGCAATTACCGGGGAGAGTCAGATACGCAGTATTTT.

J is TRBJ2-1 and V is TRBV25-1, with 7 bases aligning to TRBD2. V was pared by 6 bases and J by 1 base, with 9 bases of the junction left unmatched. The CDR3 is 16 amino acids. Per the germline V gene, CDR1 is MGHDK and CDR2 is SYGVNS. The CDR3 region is CASSSWEGISYNEQFF. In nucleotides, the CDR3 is TGTGCCAGCAGCTCCTGGGAGGGGATATCCTACAATGAGCAGTTCTTC.

The CDR3 protein is CSASVQTTNYGYTF. Written as DNA, the CDR3 is TGCAGTGCTAGTGTGCAGACAACTAACTATGGCTACACCTTC. The rearrangement links TRBV20-1 to TRBJ1-2; D remains unclear. CDR3 length: 14 residues. Germline loops: CDR1 DFQATT, CDR2 SNEGSKA (reference sequence). Trimming removed 3 bases at V and 0 bases at J, with 11 bases between.

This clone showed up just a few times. CDR3 nucleotides: TGTGCCAGCAGTGAGCCTGGGAGCAATGAGCAGTTCTTC. Its translation: CASSEPGSNEQFF. V usage is TRBV2 and J usage is TRBJ2-1; D possibly corresponds to TRBD2 (5 bases). The CDR3 consists of 13 residues. The germline V gene encodes CDR1 SNHLY and CDR2 FYNNEI. The V end was cut by 3 bases, the J end by 6 bases, with 9 bases between.